The present entry profiles one T cell receptor (beta chain) with its context. As originally analysed: Reference gene primer amplification gave nucleated cell count estimates. Method: immunoSEQ multiplex PCR; TCRdb's copy keeps in-frame clones and lacks some. The DNA was the basis for D and trimming; V, J and clone size are from that table. The data show tens of thousands of clones, roughly four fifths seen once. This sample was included in a study of blood T cell repertoires in COVID-19. Turning to the study itself: Samples came from the United States, Italy and Spain, spanning acute and convalescent COVID-19. Sources were T cells, B-cell-depleted T cells, or PBMCs; the material itself was cDNA or gDNA.

The germline CDR1 and CDR2 sequences are SNHLY and FYNNEI. V was shortened by 4 bases and J by 1 base, with 13 bases between the two germline ends. This CDR3 contains 15 residues. Sequencing was done on a sample of peripheral blood. The sequence derives from a human donor in a cohort sampled during active COVID-19. This chain links TRBV2 with TRBJ1-1, with TRBD1 as a possible D gene (5 bases). The CDR3 spells CASSVFGQGNTEAFF. CDR3 sequence (DNA): TGTGCCAGCAGTGTATTTGGGCAGGGGAACACTGAAGCTTTCTTT.